A single sample is the source of the 30 T cell receptor beta chains below, sequenced in a study of cytomegalovirus exposure and HLA in healthy donors. The PCR contained 60 Vbeta and 13 Jbeta primers. Only in-frame clones appear in the TCRdb table, and some are missing; sequencing was by immunoSEQ multiplex PCR. Of 160,000 or so clones in the sample, approximately 72% were seen once. Sequenced input: PBMCs. The source of these receptors is a human donor in good health.

The chain joins TRBV15 to TRBJ2-1; 8 bases are a match to TRBD1. V trimming: 0 bases; J trimming: 7 bases; junction bases outside the gene matches: 2. CDR3 size: 14 residues. Germline V gives CDR1 LNHNV, CDR2 YYDKDF (reference sequence). The CDR3, as DNA: TGTGCCACCAGCAGAGACAGGGGGCTGAATGAGCAGTTCTTC. Translated, it gives CATSRDRGLNEQFF.

The genes are TRBV5-6 and TRBJ2-3; the match to TRBD2 covers 9 bases. Germline values: CDR1 SGHDT, CDR2 YYEEEE. V lost 0 bases, J lost 6 bases, and 8 bases stayed unmatched. CDR3 length: 16 amino acids. The CDR3: CASSLGLGLAGDTQYF. The CDR3 DNA follows: TGTGCCAGCAGCTTGGGTCTGGGACTAGCAGGTGATACGCAGTATTTT.

The rearrangement uses TRBV11-2 and TRBJ2-7; TRBD2 matches at 10 bases. Losses at the gene ends were 2 bases for V and 0 bases for J; bases not matched to a gene: 1. The CDR3 sequence is 15 residues long. CDR1 and CDR2 (germline): SGHAT, FQNNGV. CDR3: CASSLIAGGSYEQYF. For the CDR3, the DNA is TGTGCCAGCAGCTTAATAGCGGGGGGCTCCTACGAGCAGTACTTC.

The rearrangement joins TRBV19 to TRBJ2-2; TRBD1 agrees at 7 bases. V trimming: 1 base; J trimming: 4 bases; junction bases outside the gene matches: 12. Per the germline V gene, CDR1 is LNHDA and CDR2 is SQIVND (reference sequence). The CDR3 consists of 18 residues. CDR3 nucleotides: TGTGCCAGTAGTATAGGGGGGACAGACCCTCTGGGCACCGGGGAGCTGTTTTTT. Translation: CASSIGGTDPLGTGELFF.

The chain links TRBV5-1 to TRBJ2-2; possible D gene TRBD1, 6 bases. V lost 4 bases to trimming and J lost 2 bases, with 12 bases between them. The CDR3 is 15 amino acids. CDR1 and CDR2 from the germline V gene are SGHRS and YFSETQ. CDR3 amino acids: CASSLGQTNTGELFF. CDR3 sequence (DNA): TGCGCCAGCAGCCTAGGACAGACAAACACCGGGGAGCTGTTTTTT.

This rearrangement joins TRBV7-3 to TRBJ2-1; 10 positions agree with TRBD2. Trimming cost V 5 bases and J 14 bases; bases outside gene matches: 15. Germline V lookup: CDR1 SGHTA, CDR2 FQGTGA. This CDR3 spans 15 amino acids. CDR3 in amino acids: CASSPPASGGNGKFF. CDR3 DNA sequence: TGTGCCAGCAGCCCCCCGGCTAGCGGGGGAAACGGGAAGTTCTTC. The full variable domain, rest sourced from reference TRBV7-3 and TRBJ2-1, is GAGVSQTPSNKVTEKGKYVELRCDPISGHTALYWYRQSLGQGPEFLIYFQGTGAADDSGLPNDRFFAVRPEGSVSTLKIQRTERGDSAVYLCASSPPASGGNGKFFGPGTRLTVL.

The gene calls are TRBV19 and TRBJ2-7; TRBD2 is a possible D gene (5 bases). The V end lost 3 bases, the J end lost 4 bases, and 7 bases lay between the germline ends. In germline, CDR1 is LNHDA, CDR2 SQIVND (reference sequence). This CDR3 region has 12 residues. The CDR3 here is CASSIGSYEQYF. The CDR3 region has the DNA TGTGCCAGTAGTATTGGGAGTTACGAGCAGTACTTC. The full variable domain, rest sourced from reference TRBV19 and TRBJ2-7, is DGGITQSPKYLFRKEGQNVTLSCEQNLNHDAMYWYRQDPGQGLRLIYYSQIVNDFQKGDIAEGYSVSREKKESFPLTVTSAQKNPTAFYLCASSIGSYEQYFGPGTRLTVT.

The gene calls are TRBV6-1 and TRBJ2-3; no definite D call. CDR1 MNHNS and CDR2 SASEGT come from the germline V gene. The CDR3 extends over 14 amino acids. The V gene lost 1 base and the J gene lost 5 bases, with 10 bases spanning the gap. The CDR3 DNA reads TGTGCCAGCAGTGAAGGGTGGGCCCGAGATACGCAGTATTTT. Its translation: CASSEGWARDTQYF.

V is TRBV19 and J is TRBJ1-2, with D possibly matching TRBD1 (6 bases). This CDR3 spans 14 amino acids. Germline values: CDR1 LNHDA, CDR2 SQIVND (reference sequence). V was cut by 2 bases and J by 8 bases, with 15 bases left in between. CDR3 residues: CASSISGGSTGYTF. As DNA, the CDR3 is TGTGCCAGTAGTATATCTGGGGGCAGCACCGGCTACACCTTC.

The chain couples TRBV7-2 to TRBJ2-6; D might be TRBD1 (6 bases). V dropped 1 base and J dropped 0 bases, with 10 bases sitting between them. Germline V CDR1 and CDR2: SGHTA, FQGNSA. CDR3 length: 17 residues. In nucleotides, the CDR3 is TGTGCCAGCAGCTTAGGGACAGATATCTCTGGGGCCAACGTCCTGACTTTC. Protein product: CASSLGTDISGANVLTF.

The rearrangement uses TRBV11-2 and TRBJ1-2, with D uncertain. Germline loops: CDR1 SGHAT, CDR2 FQNNGV. The CDR3 is 13 amino acids. V lost 2 bases to trimming and J lost 0 bases, with 4 bases between them. The CDR3 here is CASSLHTNYGYTF. In nucleotides, the CDR3 is TGTGCCAGCAGCTTACACACTAACTATGGCTACACCTTC. Combining the CDR3 with reference TRBV11-2 and TRBJ1-2 gives the whole variable domain EAGVAQSPRYKIIEKRQSVAFWCNPISGHATLYWYQQILGQGPKLLIQFQNNGVVDDSQLPKDRFSAERLKGVDSTLKIQPAKLEDSAVYLCASSLHTNYGYTFGSGTRLTVV.

The chain couples TRBV4-3 to TRBJ2-3; a weak D match, TRBD2 (6 bases). V lost 0 bases, J lost 4 bases, and 11 bases lay in between. CDR1 LGHNA and CDR2 YSLEER come from the germline V gene. The CDR3 sequence is 15 residues long. CDR3 in DNA: TGCGCCAGCAGCCAAGATCGAGCTAGCGCAGATACGCAGTATTTT. This sequence encodes CASSQDRASADTQYF.

The chain is built from TRBV29-1 and TRBJ1-1; D unresolved. This CDR3 has 15 amino acids. Germline CDR1 reads SQVTM; CDR2 reads ANQGSEA. Trimming cost V 0 bases and J 11 bases, with 22 bases left between them. The CDR3 sequence is CSVEEVVGFRTRAFF. The DNA of the CDR3 is TGCAGCGTTGAAGAGGTGGTCGGTTTTCGTACGAGGGCTTTCTTT.

The chain links TRBV9 to TRBJ2-1; D possibly corresponds to TRBD1 (5 bases). The V gene lost 0 bases and the J gene lost 4 bases, with 14 bases spanning the gap. Germline V gene sequence: CDR1 SGDLS, CDR2 YYNGEE. The CDR3 spans 16 residues. The CDR3 is CASSVGGRAPYNEQFF. Written as DNA, the CDR3 is TGTGCCAGCAGCGTAGGAGGCAGGGCTCCGTACAATGAGCAGTTCTTC.

The chain employs TRBV7-9 and TRBJ2-5, with 15 bases matching TRBD2. CDR1 SEHNR and CDR2 FQNEAQ come from the germline V gene (reference sequence). This CDR3 has 16 residues. The V segment lost 5 bases and the J segment 4 bases; nucleotides outside the gene matches: 5. CDR3 sequence: CASSLGLAGGRETQYF. The CDR3 nucleotides read TGTGCCAGCAGCCTTGGACTAGCGGGGGGGCGAGAGACCCAGTACTTC. Drawing the rest from reference TRBV7-9 and TRBJ2-5, the complete variable domain is DTGVSQNPRHKITKRGQNVTFRCDPISEHNRLYWYRQTLGQGPEFLTYFQNEAQLEKSRLLSDRFSAERPKGSFSTLEIQRTEQGDSAMYLCASSLGLAGGRETQYFGPGTRLLVL.

This clone was seen more than once but under ten times. The same CDR3 is also encoded by other DNA sequences in this sample. This chain links TRBV6-5 with TRBJ1-4; D call uncertain. Germline lookup yields CDR1 MNHEY and CDR2 SVGAGI. V was shortened by 0 bases and J by 8 bases, with 7 bases between the two germline ends. The CDR3 is 13 residues long. In DNA form, the CDR3 reads TGTGCCAGCAGTTACTCGGGAGGAGAAAAACTGTTTTTT. The encoded protein is CASSYSGGEKLFF.

The V call is TRBV7-9, the J call TRBJ1-4, with no clear D. The ends were cut back, 2 bases at V and 8 bases at J, with 12 bases in the middle. The CDR3 length is 14 residues. The germline V gene has CDR1 SEHNR and CDR2 FQNEAQ (reference sequence). The CDR3 nucleotides read TGTGCCAGCAGCTTACTAGGTAAAATGGAAAAACTGTTTTTT. Its translation is CASSLLGKMEKLFF.

This chain uses TRBV19 with TRBJ1-1; D possibly corresponds to TRBD1 (5 bases). Germline values: CDR1 LNHDA, CDR2 SQIVND (reference sequence). The CDR3 spans 14 residues. V was clipped by 6 bases and J by 6 bases, with 17 bases between them. Here the CDR3 DNA reads TGTGCCAGTAGGGCTTGGGGGGTAGGACCTGAAGCTTTCTTT. Translation gives CASRAWGVGPEAFF.

The chain carries TRBV18 and TRBJ2-1; D unclear. V lost 0 bases and J lost 0, with 9 bases in between. The CDR3 totals 16 residues. The V gene's germline CDR1 is KGHSH and CDR2 LQKENI. Here the CDR3 reads CASSPPVPSSYNEQFF. The CDR3, as DNA: TGTGCCAGCTCACCACCCGTTCCTAGCTCCTACAATGAGCAGTTCTTC. The variable domain in full, with the rest retrieved from reference TRBV18 and TRBJ2-1, is NAGVMQNPRHLVRRRGQEARLRCSPMKGHSHVYWYRQLPEEGLKFMVYLQKENIIDESGMPKERFSAEFPKEGPSILRIQQVVRGDSAAYFCASSPPVPSSYNEQFFGPGTRLTVL.

The chain links TRBV7-3 to TRBJ2-1, with 7 bases fitting TRBD1. Trimming cost V 5 bases and J 5 bases; bases outside gene matches: 6. CDR1 SGHTA and CDR2 FQGTGA come from the germline V gene. CDR3 size: 14 residues. CDR3: CASSARDRDNEQFF. The CDR3 coding sequence is TGTGCCAGCAGCGCCCGGGACAGAGACAATGAGCAGTTCTTC.

V gene TRBV30 combines with J gene TRBJ1-1; tentative D call: TRBD1 (5 bases). This CDR3 is built from 16 residues. Germline CDR1 GTSNPN, CDR2 SVGIG (reference sequence). Trimming left V 2 bases short and J 0 bases short, with 16 bases between. CDR3 coding DNA: TGTGCCTGGAGTCCACCCCCGACAGCACTGAACACTGAAGCTTTCTTT. Translating gives CAWSPPPTALNTEAFF.

The genes are TRBV11-3 and TRBJ1-4; 7 bases agree with TRBD1. This CDR3 contains 16 residues. J was trimmed by 8 bases and V by 5 bases; bases with no gene match: 14. Germline V gene data show CDR1 as SGHNT and CDR2 as YENEEA. The CDR3 region has the DNA TGTGCCAGCAGCCGAGGCGGGGCAGGGGGAGACGAAAAACTGTTTTTT. It codes for CASSRGGAGGDEKLFF.

V is TRBV11-2 and J is TRBJ1-1; D gene unclear. The V gene's germline CDR1 is SGHAT and CDR2 FQNNGV. V shed 5 bases and J shed 1 base, with 17 bases lying between them. The CDR3 sequence is 16 residues long. CDR3 coding DNA: TGTGCCAGCAGCCACCCCCCCCAAGCGAGGAACACTGAAGCTTTCTTT. Translating it yields CASSHPPQARNTEAFF.

V is TRBV5-4 and J is TRBJ1-5; D might be TRBD1 (5 bases). CDR1 SGHNT and CDR2 YYREEE come from the germline V gene (reference sequence). V was shortened by 0 bases and J by 2 bases, with 9 bases between the two germline ends. The CDR3 loop spans 15 amino acids. Here the CDR3 DNA reads TGTGCCAGCAGCTTGGGGGGCGCCGGCAATCAGCCCCAGCATTTT. Amino acids: CASSLGGAGNQPQHF.

The rearrangement links TRBV11-2 to TRBJ2-5; D gene uncertain. CDR3 length: 17 amino acids. The germline V gene encodes CDR1 SGHAT and CDR2 FQNNGV. V lost 2 bases, J lost 5 bases, and 21 bases lay in between. The CDR3: CASSLSQWHQSWETQYF. The CDR3 DNA follows: TGTGCCAGCAGCTTATCGCAGTGGCACCAATCGTGGGAGACCCAGTACTTC.

This chain connects TRBV5-1 to TRBJ1-6; 10 nucleotides agree with TRBD1. Looked up from germline, CDR1 is SGHRS and CDR2 is YFSETQ. The junction had 8 bases not matched to a gene; V was cut back by 4 bases and J by 10 bases. The CDR3 runs to 15 residues. CDR3 residues: CASSLGQGQGSPLHF. The CDR3 DNA sequence: TGCGCCAGCAGCCTCGGACAGGGACAGGGGTCACCCCTCCACTTT.

As to this clone: Mismatch with germline at one junction end may stem from a read error. V and J are TRBV7-7 and TRBJ2-1, with D possibly TRBD2 on 6 matching bases. Germline loops: CDR1 SSHAT, CDR2 FNYEAQ (reference sequence). The CDR3 contains 13 residues. For the CDR3, the DNA is TGTGCTAGCAGTCCGGACTGGAGGGATGAGCAGTTCTTC. Translated, it gives CASSPDWRDEQFF.

This clone was counted a single time. The CDR3 loop reads CASSFDNEQFF. Written as DNA, the CDR3 is TGTGCCAGCAGCTTCGACAATGAGCAGTTCTTC. This chain joins TRBV11-2 and TRBJ2-1; no reliable D call. V lost 3 bases and J 5 bases, leaving 2 bases between the germline ends. CDR1 SGHAT and CDR2 FQNNGV come from the germline V gene. The CDR3 is made up of 11 amino acids.

This chain links TRBV5-5 with TRBJ1-4; 7 nucleotides line up with TRBD1. After removal of 3 bases from V and 8 bases from J, the junction contained 10 bases not matched to a gene. Per germline, CDR1 SGHKS and CDR2 YYEKEE (reference sequence). CDR3 length: 15 amino acids. CDR3 protein: CASSSTGTSEEKLFF. The DNA of the CDR3 is TGTGCCAGCAGCTCGACAGGGACGAGTGAGGAAAAACTGTTTTTT.

This chain joins TRBV2 and TRBJ1-3, with D possibly TRBD1 on 5 matching bases. CDR1 is SNHLY and CDR2 is FYNNEI in the germline V gene. The CDR3 runs 14 residues. V gave up 8 bases and J gave up 4 bases, with 15 bases separating them. In nucleotides, the CDR3 is TGTGCCAGCTCCGGGGGAGGGTGGGGAAACACCATATATTTT. Residues: CASSGGGWGNTIYF.